This T cell receptor beta chain was identified during a study of blood T cell repertoires in COVID-19. Germline V CDR1 and CDR2: MRHNA, SNTAGT. The CDR3 length is 19 residues. V gave up 2 bases and J gave up 4 bases; unmatched junction bases: 14. TCRdb's copy holds only in-frame clones and misses some; the assay was immunoSEQ multiplex PCR. This sample has 260,000 or so clones, with 85% found just once. Sequenced material: PBMCs or T cells enriched from blood (not recorded which). This TCR was recovered from a woman aged 50 to 60 who had recovered from COVID-19. The V and J genes are TRBV6-4 and TRBJ2-2; 9 bases line up with TRBD1. The CDR3: CASSDLTGGWRGGTGELFF. For the CDR3, the DNA is TGTGCCAGCAGTGACCTGACAGGGGGTTGGAGGGGAGGCACCGGGGAGCTGTTTTTT.